This entry lists 31 T cell receptor beta chains sequenced from one sample in a study of OX40 agonist ivuxolimab in advanced cancers. Clones were sequenced by immunoSEQ multiplex PCR, and TCRdb holds only the in-frame ones, with some missing. This sample has 25,000 to 35,000 clones, with roughly 88% found just once. The material sequenced was CD4+ or CD8+ T cells sorted from blood, taken in a trial of the OX40 agonist ivuxolimab. These TCRs come from an adult with an advanced solid tumor such as melanoma, head and neck, liver or kidney cancer.

The chain recombines TRBV9 with TRBJ2-5; tentatively, D is TRBD2 (6 bases). V shed 0 bases and J shed 1 base, with 19 bases lying between them. The germline CDR1 and CDR2 sequences are SGDLS and YYNGEE. CDR3 size: 18 residues. DNA of the CDR3: TGTGCCAGCAGCGTAGGGCAGTGGGCCGGGGGATTCCAAGAGACCCAGTACTTC. Its protein product is CASSVGQWAGGFQETQYF.

This chain uses TRBV28 with TRBJ1-1; a weak D match, TRBD1 (5 bases). The V and J ends lost 5 bases and 5 bases respectively, with 15 bases between them. The CDR3 sequence is 14 residues long. CDR1 is MDHEN, CDR2 SYDVKM, per germline. The CDR3 bases are TGTGCCAGCAGTAGGATGGGGGAAAGGACTGAAGCTTTCTTT. Residues: CASSRMGERTEAFF.

This chain uses TRBV7-3 with TRBJ2-5, with TRBD1 identical over 8 bases. Unmatched junction bases numbered 1, after V lost 3 bases and J lost 4 bases. Germline assignment: CDR1 SGHTA and CDR2 FQGTGA. The CDR3 runs to 13 residues. The CDR3, as DNA: TGTGCCAGCAGCTTTACAGGGGGAGAGACCCAGTACTTC. Protein: CASSFTGGETQYF.

The J gene is TRBJ1-2, the V gene TRBV7-9, with TRBD1 matching 8 bases. Germline V gene lookup returns CDR1 SEHNR and CDR2 FQNEAQ (reference sequence). The CDR3 loop spans 13 amino acids. V lost 5 bases and J lost 8; bases outside the gene matches: 7. The CDR3 region is CASSQTGGAGYTF. In DNA, the CDR3 is TGTGCCAGCAGCCAAACAGGGGGGGCGGGCTACACCTTC.

The chain uses TRBV5-1 and TRBJ2-7; TRBD1 aligns across 8 bases. From germline, CDR1 is SGHRS and CDR2 YFSETQ. J lost 5 bases, V lost 4 bases, and 2 bases had no gene match. This CDR3 comprises 12 residues. CDR3 sequence reads: CASSDRGHEQYF. The CDR3 nucleotides are TGCGCCAGCAGCGACAGGGGCCACGAGCAGTACTTC.

This chain joins TRBV9 and TRBJ2-1, with 8 bases that match TRBD2. After removal of 0 bases from V and 8 bases from J, the junction contained 10 bases not matched to a gene. The germline gives CDR1 SGDLS, CDR2 YYNGEE. The CDR3 covers 16 residues. CDR3 residues: CASSVVLAGGPDEQFF. As DNA, the CDR3 is TGTGCCAGCAGCGTAGTCCTAGCGGGCGGACCCGATGAGCAGTTCTTC. Drawing the rest from reference TRBV9 and TRBJ2-1, the complete variable domain is DSGVTQTPKHLITATGQRVTLRCSPRSGDLSVYWYQQSLDQGLQFLIQYYNGEERAKGNILERFSAQQFPDLHSELNLSSLELGDSALYFCASSVVLAGGPDEQFFGPGTRLTVL.

This chain links TRBV7-9 with TRBJ2-7; no clear D gene. CDR1 is SEHNR, CDR2 FQNEAQ, per germline (reference sequence). V lost 5 bases, J lost 7 bases, and 18 bases lay in between. The CDR3 is made up of 14 amino acids. CDR3 DNA sequence: TGTGCCAGCAGCCCCGCGCCACTAATGGGGGAGCAGTACTTC. Protein: CASSPAPLMGEQYF.

The rearrangement uses TRBV7-6 and TRBJ2-1; D possibly corresponds to TRBD1 (5 bases). CDR1 is SGHVS and CDR2 is FNYEAQ in the germline V gene. V was clipped by 1 base and J by 4 bases, with 23 bases between them. The CDR3 spans 19 residues. The DNA for the CDR3 is TGTGCCAGCAGCTTAGTACCCACCTTGGGGCGATTGCCTTACAATGAGCAGTTCTTC. Protein sequence: CASSLVPTLGRLPYNEQFF.

The chain joins TRBV9 to TRBJ2-2; 8 bases are a match to TRBD2. The V segment lost 4 bases and the J segment 4 bases; nucleotides outside the gene matches: 9. The CDR3 is 16 residues long. Germline assignment: CDR1 SGDLS and CDR2 YYNGEE. DNA for the CDR3: TGTGCCAGCAGCACGGGGGGGACCGCAACCACCGGGGAGCTGTTTTTT. Its translation: CASSTGGTATTGELFF. Combining the CDR3 with reference TRBV9 and TRBJ2-2 gives the whole variable domain DSGVTQTPKHLITATGQRVTLRCSPRSGDLSVYWYQQSLDQGLQFLIQYYNGEERAKGNILERFSAQQFPDLHSELNLSSLELGDSALYFCASSTGGTATTGELFFGEGSRLTVL.

The CDR3 loop is CASSLEGPVEQYF. CDR3 DNA sequence: TGTGCCAGCAGCTTAGAGGGGCCCGTCGAGCAGTACTTC. The chain carries TRBV11-2 and TRBJ2-7, with D possibly TRBD1 on 5 matching bases. CDR1 and CDR2 (germline): SGHAT, FQNNGV. This CDR3 is 13 amino acids long. Trimming pared 0 bases from V and 6 bases from J, leaving 9 bases between. The full variable domain, completed using reference TRBV11-2 and TRBJ2-7, is EAGVAQSPRYKIIEKRQSVAFWCNPISGHATLYWYQQILGQGPKLLIQFQNNGVVDDSQLPKDRFSAERLKGVDSTLKIQPAKLEDSAVYLCASSLEGPVEQYFGPGTRLTVT.

The chain is built from TRBV9 and TRBJ2-1, with D hard to call. This CDR3 spans 13 amino acids. V shed 3 bases and J shed 6 bases, with 10 bases lying between them. The germline gives CDR1 SGDLS, CDR2 YYNGEE. CDR3: CASSDERSNEQFF. The CDR3 coding sequence is TGTGCCAGCAGCGACGAGCGCAGCAATGAGCAGTTCTTC.

J is TRBJ1-2 and V is TRBV19, with D uncertain. The ends were cut back, 5 bases at V and 0 bases at J, with 10 bases in the middle. The CDR3 runs to 14 residues. Germline values: CDR1 LNHDA, CDR2 SQIVND (reference sequence). The CDR3 reads CASSPQISNYGYTF. In DNA, the CDR3 is TGTGCCAGTAGTCCCCAGATCTCTAACTATGGCTACACCTTC.

Many counts were recorded for this clone. This chain connects TRBV6-1 to TRBJ2-1; 11 positions agree with TRBD2. CDR1 is MNHNS, CDR2 SASEGT, per germline. This CDR3 has 16 amino acids. J gave up 5 bases and V 3 bases, and 6 bases lay outside the gene matches. The chain's CDR3 is CASSDFSGRANNEQFF. The CDR3 DNA reads as TGTGCCAGCAGTGATTTTAGCGGGAGGGCCAACAATGAGCAGTTCTTC.

V gene TRBV7-9 combines with J gene TRBJ2-1; D possibly corresponds to TRBD2 (5 bases). V lost 3 bases to trimming and J lost 2 bases, with 8 bases between them. The CDR3 contains 14 residues. CDR1 and CDR2 (germline): SEHNR, FQNEAQ (reference sequence). The DNA for the CDR3 is TGTGCCAGCAGCTTTTTGCGGGCCTACAATGAGCAGTTCTTC. Amino acids: CASSFLRAYNEQFF.

The chain recombines TRBV6-6 with TRBJ2-1, with 7 bases lining up with TRBD1. CDR1 and CDR2 from the germline V gene are MNHNY and SVGAGI (reference sequence). The CDR3 is made up of 16 amino acids. Trimming at V came to 1 base and at J to 2 bases, leaving 5 bases not matched to a gene. CDR3 region: CASSYYLGQTYNEQFF. The CDR3 DNA is TGTGCCAGCAGTTACTATTTGGGACAGACCTACAATGAGCAGTTCTTC.

This sequence joins TRBV2 and TRBJ1-3; tentatively, D is TRBD1 (5 bases). Per germline, CDR1 SNHLY and CDR2 FYNNEI. Trimming took 4 bases from V and 2 from J, leaving 12 bases between them. The CDR3 consists of 15 residues. This chain's CDR3 is CASSVGAAAGNTIYF. The DNA of the CDR3 is TGTGCCAGCAGTGTAGGGGCTGCAGCTGGAAACACCATATATTTT.

The chain joins TRBV4-1 to TRBJ2-1; D ambiguous. V dropped 0 bases and J dropped 6 bases, with 9 bases sitting between them. Germline V gene data show CDR1 as MGHRA and CDR2 as YSYEKL. The CDR3 contains 14 residues. CDR3 sequence (DNA): TGCGCCAGCAGCCAAGATCTGGGTGGCAATGAGCAGTTCTTC. Translation: CASSQDLGGNEQFF.

The chain links TRBV2 to TRBJ2-1, with D perhaps TRBD1 (6 bases). The germline CDR1 and CDR2 sequences are SNHLY and FYNNEI. V was trimmed by 3 bases and J by 5 bases, leaving 17 bases between them. The CDR3 is made up of 16 amino acids. This chain's CDR3 is CASSDWRGTLNNEQFF. The CDR3 DNA follows: TGTGCCAGCAGTGATTGGAGAGGGACACTAAACAATGAGCAGTTCTTC.

This clone was seen only a few times. The chain carries TRBV13 and TRBJ2-5, with 16 nucleotides matching TRBD2. With V trimmed by 3 bases and J by 5 bases, 6 bases remained unmatched. The CDR3 contains 17 residues. Germline V gene sequence: CDR1 PRHDT, CDR2 FYEKMQ (reference sequence). Here the CDR3 DNA reads TGTGCCAGCAGCTTGGGACTAGCGGGAGGGGCCGGGGAGACCCAGTACTTC. Its protein product is CASSLGLAGGAGETQYF.

The chain has TRBV11-3 and TRBJ2-5; D gene unclear. Deletions cut 4 bases from V and 4 bases from J, with 7 bases between. The CDR3 runs to 12 residues. Germline CDR1 is SGHNT and CDR2 is YENEEA. The CDR3 DNA follows: TGTGCCAGCAGCTCCCGTGGAGAGACCCAGTACTTC. Its translation is CASSSRGETQYF. Based on the CDR3 plus reference TRBV11-3 and TRBJ2-5, the full variable domain is EAGVVQSPRYKIIEKKQPVAFWCNPISGHNTLYWYLQNLGQGPELLIRYENEEAVDDSQLPKDRFSAERLKGVDSTLKIQPAELGDSAVYLCASSSRGETQYFGPGTRLLVL.

This rearrangement joins TRBV6-1 to TRBJ1-2, with D possibly TRBD1 on 5 matching bases. The CDR3 has 14 amino acids. Germline CDR1 is MNHNS and CDR2 is SASEGT. V gave up 2 bases and J gave up 3 bases, with 10 bases separating them. The DNA for the CDR3 is TGTGCCAGCAGTGAAAGTACAGGATACTATGGCTACACCTTC. This sequence encodes CASSESTGYYGYTF.

The CDR3 sequence is CASSLPLAGDIYEQFF. CDR3 nucleotides: TGCGCCAGCAGCTTGCCCCTAGCGGGAGATATCTATGAGCAGTTCTTC. The chain couples TRBV5-1 to TRBJ2-1, with 10 bases aligning to TRBD2. CDR3 size: 16 residues. CDR1 is SGHRS and CDR2 is YFSETQ in the germline V gene. J lost 8 bases, V lost 1 base, and 9 bases had no gene match.

This chain joins TRBV5-6 and TRBJ2-7, with 9 bases identical to TRBD2. The CDR3 sequence is 14 residues long. Germline V gives CDR1 SGHDT, CDR2 YYEEEE. J lost 4 bases, V lost 0 bases, and 2 bases had no gene match. The CDR3 spells CASSLGLADYEQYF. The CDR3 coding sequence is TGTGCCAGCAGCTTGGGACTAGCGGATTACGAGCAGTACTTC.

The chain uses TRBV4-2 and TRBJ2-3; 14 nucleotides agree with TRBD2. The CDR3 consists of 16 residues. The germline CDR1 and CDR2 sequences are LGHNA and YNFKEQ. Losses at the gene ends were 5 bases for V and 2 bases for J; bases not matched to a gene: 3. The CDR3 reads CASSRTSGRLTDTQYF. CDR3 nucleotide sequence: TGTGCCAGCAGCAGGACTAGCGGGAGGCTCACAGATACGCAGTATTTT.

The chain uses TRBV13 and TRBJ2-5; 9 bases map to TRBD1. The last part of the DNA fits TRBJ2-7 better; the J call may be wrong. The germline V gene encodes CDR1 PRHDT and CDR2 FYEKMQ (reference sequence). The CDR3 has 13 amino acids. CDR3 protein: CASSKGQGGEQYF. In DNA form, the CDR3 reads TGTGCCAGCAGCAAGGGACAGGGTGGCGAGCAGTACTTC.

This sequence joins TRBV10-1 and TRBJ2-7; unclear D gene. The germline V gene has CDR1 WNHNN and CDR2 SYGVQD (reference sequence). This CDR3 region has 13 residues. The V end was cut by 5 bases, the J end by 5 bases, with 13 bases between. The CDR3 coding sequence is TGCGCCAGCAGTACTACTCCGGGCAACGAGCAGTACTTC. Amino acids: CASSTTPGNEQYF.

This clone occurred once. The J gene is TRBJ2-2, the V gene TRBV6-5; no firm D call. The V gene lost 2 bases and the J gene lost 3 bases, with 10 bases spanning the gap. CDR3 length: 15 amino acids. Germline V gene sequence: CDR1 MNHEY, CDR2 SVGAGI. The CDR3 sequence is CASSYGQVYTGELFF. The CDR3 nucleotides read TGTGCCAGCAGTTACGGGCAGGTGTACACCGGGGAGCTGTTTTTT.

The chain has TRBV10-1 and TRBJ2-1; a possible D gene is TRBD2 (5 bases). The CDR3 runs 13 residues. CDR1 WNHNN and CDR2 SYGVQD come from the germline V gene (reference sequence). Between the trimmed V and J ends, which lost 8 bases and 0 bases, there was a span of 8 bases. The CDR3 sequence is CASRGSSYNEQFF. Here the CDR3 DNA reads TGCGCCAGCCGGGGAAGCTCCTACAATGAGCAGTTCTTC.

V usage is TRBV11-2 and J usage is TRBJ2-6, with D uncertain. V lost 1 base to trimming and J lost 0 bases, with 16 bases between them. The germline V gene has CDR1 SGHAT and CDR2 FQNNGV. This CDR3 has 19 residues. The CDR3, as DNA: TGTGCCAGCAGCTTAGGATATGGGCGGACGGACTCTGGGGCCAACGTCCTGACTTTC. Its translation: CASSLGYGRTDSGANVLTF.

About this clone: Relative to the germline gene, one junction end is altered; a read error may explain this. The J gene is TRBJ2-7, the V gene TRBV28, with TRBD1 matching over 7 bases. Looked up from germline, CDR1 is MDHEN and CDR2 is SYDVKM. This CDR3 contains 11 residues. CDR3: CASSHGTEGLF. CDR3 DNA: TGTGCCAGCAGCCATGGGACAGAGGGATTGTTC. The full variable domain, completed using reference TRBV28 and TRBJ2-7, is DVKVTQSSRYLVKRTGEKVFLECVQDMDHENMFWYRQDPGLGLRLIYFSYDVKMKEKGDIPEGYSVSREKKERFSLILESASTNQTSMYLCASSHGTEGLFGPGTRLTVT.

Of note for this clone: Other DNA sequences of this sample code for an identical CDR3. This chain connects TRBV11-3 to TRBJ2-7; D not resolved. This CDR3 has 13 amino acids. Between the trimmed V and J ends, which lost 0 bases and 3 bases, there was a span of 6 bases. The germline V gene has CDR1 SGHNT and CDR2 YENEEA. The CDR3 coding sequence is TGTGCCAGCAGCTTAGAACCGGGCTACGAGCAGTACTTC. Translated, it gives CASSLEPGYEQYF.